This T cell receptor (beta chain) was identified in a study of CD8 T cells in ankylosing spondylitis. This CDR3 has 17 residues. Trimming cost V 0 bases and J 5 bases, with 21 bases left between them. The germline CDR1 and CDR2 sequences are SGHRS and YFSETQ. Quantitative 5'-RACE was performed with molecular barcodes, and it yielded the TCR beta libraries. A single record per CDR3 protein comes from TCRdb applying MiXCR to the 5' RACE reads. The sample carries under 950,000 distinct CDR3 sequences, 19% recorded once. As to this clonotype: The antigen remains undetermined.

General observations from the study: A motif in TCR beta, a set of roughly eight highly homologous variants, appeared characteristic of ankylosing spondylitis blood. From matched ankylosing spondylitis synovial fluid, disease-linked clones were reportedly recovered at significantly enriched levels. Past studies reported some motif variants in reactive arthritis synovial fluid and blood. Disease-associated clones were CD8+ and fairly uncommon in peripheral blood.

This chain uses TRBV5-1 with TRBJ2-7; D gene ambiguous. The receptor was isolated from a male donor with ankylosing spondylitis. The sample was blood, either unsorted or a sorted T cell fraction (not recorded which). The CDR3 region has the DNA TGCGCCAGCAGCTTGGTAGGCGGCTTCCCGTTCATACACGAGCAGTACTTC. Encoded protein: CASSLVGGFPFIHEQYF.